These 28 T cell receptor beta chains share one sample of origin, sequenced in a study of shared clonotypes between healthy human individuals (dated by TCRdb to between 2020 and 2021). The protocol used for the library was the immunoSEQ multiplex PCR assay. TCRdb limited this immuneACCESS table to in-frame rearrangements with V and J called. A share of clones is missing; checked studies link under half to unresolved V genes, and the rest is unexplained. Present in this sample are roughly 2.1 million clones, about 93% of which were seen just once. 1.7% of the sample is in the top ten clones. CD8 naive samples were CD45RO-negative cells positively selected for CCR7, giving a CD45RA+CCR7+ population that excluded TemRA cells. Sequenced material: naive CD8+ T cells from PBMCs. Explained via the paper, the cell subset or site label denotes: CD45RA+CCR7+. The source is a man aged 18 to 29 in good health. Some clones in this sample may be carry-over from other donors' samples.

CDR3 DNA: TGTGCCAGCAGTATGGGGTCTACGTCGTTTAATGAGCAGTTCTTC. This translates into CASSMGSTSFNEQFF. This rearrangement joins TRBV9 to TRBJ2-1; D is undetermined. The CDR3 runs 15 residues. The germline gives CDR1 SGDLS, CDR2 YYNGEE. V gave up 5 bases and J gave up 7 bases, with 19 bases separating them.

This clone came up once. The same CDR3 can be traced to other DNA sequences in this sample. The gene calls are TRBV11-2 and TRBJ2-1; weak D call: TRBD2 (6 bases). V gave up 3 bases and J gave up 0 bases, with 6 bases separating them. Germline loops: CDR1 SGHAT, CDR2 FQNNGV. This CDR3 has 14 amino acids. The CDR3 nucleotides read TGTGCCAGCAGCTTGGGGGGCTCCTACAATGAGCAGTTCTTC. This translates into CASSLGGSYNEQFF.

This rearrangement joins TRBV27 to TRBJ2-1; D call uncertain. This CDR3 spans 16 amino acids. V dropped 5 bases and J dropped 6 bases, with 20 bases sitting between them. From germline, CDR1 is MNHEY and CDR2 SMNVEV (reference sequence). Written as DNA, the CDR3 is TGTGCCAGCAGTCCGTCGGTTGGAGTATTGATCAATGAGCAGTTCTTC. Its translation is CASSPSVGVLINEQFF.

V usage is TRBV11-2 and J usage is TRBJ1-1, with no clear D. V lost 1 base and J 6 bases, leaving 9 bases between the germline ends. Germline-derived CDR1 and CDR2 are SGHAT and FQNNGV. The length of the CDR3 is 13 residues. CDR3: CASSLGALSEAFF. CDR3 DNA: TGTGCCAGCAGCTTAGGAGCGTTGTCTGAAGCTTTCTTT. Full variable domain (outside the CDR3, taken from reference TRBV11-2 and TRBJ1-1): EAGVAQSPRYKIIEKRQSVAFWCNPISGHATLYWYQQILGQGPKLLIQFQNNGVVDDSQLPKDRFSAERLKGVDSTLKIQPAKLEDSAVYLCASSLGALSEAFFGQGTRLTVV.

The J gene is TRBJ1-1, the V gene TRBV11-2, with D perhaps TRBD1 (5 bases). The CDR3 is made up of 18 amino acids. V gave up 4 bases and J gave up 1 base, with 22 bases separating them. Germline CDR1 and CDR2: SGHAT and FQNNGV. The CDR3: CASSYLRGAPLKNTEAFF. Here the CDR3 DNA reads TGTGCCAGCAGCTACCTCAGAGGGGCTCCCTTAAAGAACACTGAAGCTTTCTTT.

This clone has only one observation. The chain uses TRBV6-1 and TRBJ2-3; D is unresolved. The V gene's germline CDR1 is MNHNS and CDR2 SASEGT. The length of the CDR3 is 15 residues. V lost 7 bases to trimming and J lost 8 bases, with 22 bases between them. CDR3 protein: CASIRDQGLDRTQYF. CDR3 DNA sequence: TGTGCCAGCATCCGCGACCAAGGGCTGGACCGTACGCAGTATTTT.

The rearrangement uses TRBV7-3 and TRBJ2-1, with 7 bases matching TRBD2. Per the germline V gene, CDR1 is SGHTA and CDR2 is FQGTGA. Unmatched junction bases numbered 6, after V lost 0 bases and J lost 7 bases. CDR3 length equals 15 residues. The CDR3: CASSLTLGAGNEQFF. For the CDR3, the DNA is TGTGCCAGCAGCTTAACCCTGGGAGCGGGGAATGAGCAGTTCTTC.

The rearrangement links TRBV14 to TRBJ2-7; 7 bases map to TRBD1. This CDR3 comprises 16 residues. V lost 4 bases, J lost 9 bases, and 18 bases stayed unmatched. Looked up from germline, CDR1 is SGHDN and CDR2 is FVKESK. The CDR3 region is CASSPGDRVPLFGQYF. The CDR3 DNA follows: TGTGCCAGCAGCCCCGGAGACAGGGTGCCCCTTTTTGGGCAGTACTTC.

The V gene is TRBV14, the J gene TRBJ2-2; either TRBD1 or TRBD2 may fit D (5 bases each). Trimming removed 3 bases at V and 7 bases at J, with 9 bases between. CDR1 is SGHDN, CDR2 FVKESK, per germline. The CDR3 spans 13 residues. The CDR3 here is CASSQGVSGELFF. In nucleotides, the CDR3 is TGTGCCAGCAGCCAGGGGGTCAGCGGGGAGCTGTTTTTT.

This clone came up once. This chain uses TRBV25-1 with TRBJ2-7, with 8 positions matching TRBD2. Germline CDR1 MGHDK, CDR2 SYGVNS. CDR3 length equals 15 residues. V gave up 4 bases and J gave up 2 bases; unmatched junction bases: 7. CDR3 sequence reads: CASSGTSGPAYEQYF. The CDR3 DNA reads as TGTGCCAGCAGTGGAACTAGCGGTCCTGCCTACGAGCAGTACTTC.

The V and J genes are TRBV15 and TRBJ2-7; perhaps D is TRBD1 or TRBD2 (7 bases each). CDR3 size: 14 residues. CDR1 LNHNV and CDR2 YYDKDF come from the germline V gene (reference sequence). V lost 5 bases and J lost 2, with 13 bases in between. The chain's CDR3 is CATSAGGETYEQYF. The DNA for the CDR3 is TGTGCCACCAGCGCAGGGGGGGAAACCTACGAGCAGTACTTC.

This chain links TRBV19 with TRBJ2-6, with D tentatively TRBD2 (6 bases). The germline CDR1 and CDR2 sequences are LNHDA and SQIVND (reference sequence). This CDR3 spans 13 amino acids. The germline V and J ends were trimmed by 7 bases and 4 bases, with 8 bases remaining between them. CDR3 sequence: CASKEGGANVLTF. CDR3 DNA sequence: TGTGCCAGTAAGGAGGGCGGGGCCAACGTCCTGACTTTC.

Turning to this clone: Within the sample, other DNA sequences also encode this same CDR3. The gene calls are TRBV5-1 and TRBJ2-2; 7 bases agree with TRBD1. The CDR3 runs 16 residues. Looked up from germline, CDR1 is SGHRS and CDR2 is YFSETQ. Germline trimming cut 0 bases from V and 0 bases from J; bases unmatched to any gene: 2. The CDR3 region is CASSLEGAPNTGELFF. CDR3 nucleotides: TGCGCCAGCAGCTTGGAGGGGGCCCCGAACACCGGGGAGCTGTTTTTT.

J is TRBJ2-7 and V is TRBV10-1; tentatively, D is TRBD1 (6 bases). V dropped 8 bases and J dropped 6 bases, with 11 bases sitting between them. This CDR3 comprises 11 residues. Germline CDR1 and CDR2: WNHNN and SYGVQD (reference sequence). The CDR3 coding sequence is TGCGCCAGCTCACAGGGTAGCGAGCAGTACTTC. As protein: CASSQGSEQYF.

The chain carries TRBV28 and TRBJ1-5, with D unresolved. CDR3 length: 14 amino acids. Germline CDR1 reads MDHEN; CDR2 reads SYDVKM. The V end was cut by 1 base, the J end by 7 bases, with 11 bases between. CDR3 in DNA: TGTGCCAGCAGTTTATTTGGGGTGGGGCAGCCCCAGCATTTT. Its translation: CASSLFGVGQPQHF. The full variable domain, with the rest looked up from reference TRBV28 and TRBJ1-5, is DVKVTQSSRYLVKRTGEKVFLECVQDMDHENMFWYRQDPGLGLRLIYFSYDVKMKEKGDIPEGYSVSREKKERFSLILESASTNQTSMYLCASSLFGVGQPQHFGDGTRLSIL.

V is TRBV6-5 and J is TRBJ2-7; 8 bases agree with TRBD1. CDR3 length: 14 amino acids. Germline V gene sequence: CDR1 MNHEY, CDR2 SVGAGI. J gave up 0 bases and V 8 bases, and 6 bases lay outside the gene matches. CDR3 DNA sequence: TGTGCCAGCGGCGACGGGACAGGCTCCTACGAGCAGTACTTC. It translates to CASGDGTGSYEQYF.

V and J are TRBV21-1 and TRBJ2-1. TRBV21-1 is marked as a pseudogene. The CDR3 loop spans 13 amino acids. The CDR3 sequence: CASSTVPDNEQFF. CDR3 bases: TGTGCCAGCAGCACGGTTCCAGACAATGAGCAGTTCTTC.

The chain couples TRBV5-6 to TRBJ2-1; 13 bases align to TRBD2. Germline V gene sequence: CDR1 SGHDT, CDR2 YYEEEE. The trim removed 1 base at V and 6 bases at J, leaving 4 bases unmatched. The CDR3 consists of 16 residues. CDR3 region: CASSLPGLAGVNEQFF. The CDR3 nucleotides read TGTGCCAGCAGCTTGCCAGGACTAGCGGGAGTCAATGAGCAGTTCTTC.

The chain employs TRBV7-9 and TRBJ1-1; weak D call: TRBD1 (5 bases). V dropped 5 bases and J dropped 1 base, with 17 bases sitting between them. This CDR3 comprises 16 residues. The germline gives CDR1 SEHNR, CDR2 FQNEAQ (reference sequence). The CDR3 loop is CASSRPLGGENTEAFF. The CDR3 DNA reads as TGTGCCAGCAGCCGACCTTTGGGGGGTGAGAACACTGAAGCTTTCTTT.

This chain uses TRBV5-1 with TRBJ2-2; D gene unclear. Germline lookup yields CDR1 SGHRS and CDR2 YFSETQ. The CDR3 contains 14 residues. V was cut by 5 bases and J by 6 bases, with 14 bases left in between. The CDR3 DNA reads as TGCGCCAGCAGTCCCGACCTCTCGGCCGGGGAGCTGTTTTTT. It yields the protein CASSPDLSAGELFF.

The V call is TRBV5-1, the J call TRBJ2-1; D tentatively reads TRBD1 or TRBD2 (5 bases each). Between the trimmed V and J ends, which lost 3 bases and 4 bases, there was a span of 11 bases. This CDR3 has 14 amino acids. Germline CDR1 SGHRS, CDR2 YFSETQ. The CDR3: CASSSGTEYNEQFF. The CDR3 region has the DNA TGCGCCAGCAGCTCGGGGACCGAATACAATGAGCAGTTCTTC.

Only one count was recorded for this clone. The rearrangement uses TRBV6-1 and TRBJ2-7; D may match TRBD1 or TRBD2 (6 bases each). Germline values: CDR1 MNHNS, CDR2 SASEGT. Trimming took off 1 base at V and 2 bases at J, with 21 bases between the two ends. The CDR3 totals 18 residues. CDR3 sequence: CASSEDRGAYSTTYEQYF. CDR3 bases: TGTGCCAGCAGTGAAGATAGGGGGGCCTATTCCACTACCTACGAGCAGTACTTC.

The V call is TRBV28, the J call TRBJ2-1; 7 nucleotides align to TRBD2. V lost 6 bases to trimming and J lost 0 bases; unmatched junction nucleotides: 17. Germline CDR1 MDHEN, CDR2 SYDVKM. This CDR3 has 19 residues. In DNA form, the CDR3 reads TGTGCCAGCAGAAAATTCCTACTGTGGGAGGGGAGCTCCTACAATGAGCAGTTCTTC. Protein: CASRKFLLWEGSSYNEQFF. The full variable domain, completed using reference TRBV28 and TRBJ2-1, is DVKVTQSSRYLVKRTGEKVFLECVQDMDHENMFWYRQDPGLGLRLIYFSYDVKMKEKGDIPEGYSVSREKKERFSLILESASTNQTSMYLCASRKFLLWEGSSYNEQFFGPGTRLTVL.

This clone showed up just once. The J gene is TRBJ2-1, the V gene TRBV2, with a tentative D call TRBD2 (5 bases). Germline-derived CDR1 and CDR2 are SNHLY and FYNNEI. CDR3 length: 15 amino acids. V was trimmed by 6 bases and J by 9 bases, leaving 21 bases between them. This chain's CDR3 is CASRAGLELSGEQFF. For the CDR3, the DNA is TGTGCCAGCAGGGCGGGTCTCGAACTATCGGGTGAGCAGTTCTTC.

The chain employs TRBV29-1 and TRBJ2-3; D is unresolved. The germline V gene has CDR1 SQVTM and CDR2 ANQGSEA. The CDR3 is 9 amino acids. V shed 5 bases and J shed 4 bases, with 1 base lying between them. CDR3 sequence reads: CSVSDTQYF. The DNA of the CDR3 is TGCAGCGTTTCAGATACGCAGTATTTT.

CDR3 loop: CASTNIANWGLNYGYTF. The CDR3 bases are TGTGCCAGTACCAATATCGCCAACTGGGGGCTGAACTATGGCTACACCTTC. This chain links TRBV19 with TRBJ1-2; D is possibly TRBD1 (6 bases). V lost 7 bases to trimming and J lost 2 bases, with 23 bases between them. The V gene's germline CDR1 is LNHDA and CDR2 SQIVND (reference sequence). CDR3 length equals 17 residues.

J is TRBJ2-1 and V is TRBV9; D perhaps matches TRBD2 (5 bases). Germline CDR1 and CDR2: SGDLS and YYNGEE. Trimming stripped 4 bases from V and 1 base from J, with 15 bases between. This CDR3 region has 16 residues. CDR3 DNA: TGTGCCAGCAGCTTTCTGAACGGGATTTCCTACAATGAGCAGTTCTTC. Translated: CASSFLNGISYNEQFF. Filled out from reference TRBV9 and TRBJ2-1, the complete variable domain reads DSGVTQTPKHLITATGQRVTLRCSPRSGDLSVYWYQQSLDQGLQFLIQYYNGEERAKGNILERFSAQQFPDLHSELNLSSLELGDSALYFCASSFLNGISYNEQFFGPGTRLTVL.

The chain is built from TRBV19 and TRBJ2-1, with a possible D match to TRBD2 (6 bases). Germline lookup yields CDR1 LNHDA and CDR2 SQIVND (reference sequence). The V and J ends lost 5 bases and 6 bases respectively, with 14 bases between them. CDR3 length equals 14 residues. DNA of the CDR3: TGTGCCAGTAGTTTTGGACTACCGATCAATGAGCAGTTCTTC. This encodes CASSFGLPINEQFF.